A selection of T cell receptor beta chains follows, all from one sample in a study of regulatory T cells in long-lasting Graves disease. TCRdb passed the multiplex PCR reads through MiXCR, listing each CDR3 protein once. Found here are roughly 700,000 distinct CDR3 sequences, approximately 29% of them singletons; the top ten hold roughly 40%. Sample: peripheral blood mononuclear cells (PBMCs), taken when the disease was refractory, from a patient treated with antithyroid drugs. These receptors all stem from a female donor with Graves disease. Both conserved end residues are trimmed from each CDR3.

J: TRBJ1-5
V: TRBV6-1
CDR3: ASLGHSNQPQH

J: TRBJ2-7
V: TRBV12-3/TRBV12-4
CDR3: ASSFKRPYYEQY

J: TRBJ2-5
V: TRBV28
CDR3: ASSLGEGQRETQY

J: TRBJ1-5
V: TRBV12-3/TRBV12-4
CDR3: ASSLELGPGDQPQH

J: TRBJ1-3
V: TRBV29-1
CDR3: SVKGASGNTIY

J: TRBJ1-4
V: TRBV27
CDR3: ASSLGRHGEKLF

J: TRBJ1-2
V: TRBV16
CDR3: ASQEQGADYGYT

J: TRBJ2-6
V: TRBV2
CDR3: ASRRTGGSGANVLT

J: TRBJ2-4
V: TRBV4-1
CDR3: ASSQVAGTARNIQY

J: TRBJ1-3
V: TRBV12-3/TRBV12-4
CDR3: ANSPTGGGNTIY

J: TRBJ2-1
V: TRBV27
CDR3: ASSDPLGNGQF

J: TRBJ2-7
V: TRBV14
CDR3: ASSQDRGLAGGKVYEQY

J: TRBJ1-1
V: TRBV28
CDR3: ASSSNTEAF

J: TRBJ2-7
V: TRBV7-6
CDR3: ASSPLLGAGGIYEQY

J: TRBJ1-2
V: TRBV6-1
CDR3: ASSNTGQRYGHT

J: TRBJ1-5
V: TRBV30
CDR3: AWGGKISNQPQH

J: TRBJ2-7
V: TRBV3-1
CDR3: ASSHNQYEQY

J: TRBJ1-1
V: TRBV30
CDR3: AWSVMENTEAF

J: TRBJ1-2
V: TRBV12-5
CDR3: ASGLDRGRYNYGYT

J: TRBJ2-2
V: TRBV20-1
CDR3: SASRLAGAGELF

J: TRBJ1-2
V: TRBV7-9
CDR3: ASSLEVGTENYT

J: TRBJ1-2
V: TRBV2
CDR3: ASSEIGRGDDGYT

J: TRBJ1-5
V: TRBV7-3
CDR3: ASSLVDRISLQPQH

J: TRBJ2-5
V: TRBV2
CDR3: ASSRGPGETQY

J: TRBJ2-2
V: TRBV25-1
CDR3: ASSENLGTPGSAGELF

J: TRBJ2-7
V: TRBV20-1
CDR3: SARTSGIRYEQY

J: TRBJ1-2
V: TRBV28
CDR3: ASRRQGSWGYT

J: TRBJ2-2
V: TRBV28
CDR3: ASSLAGQGTGELF

J: TRBJ2-3
V: TRBV20-1
CDR3: SAREHASAVTQY

J: TRBJ1-1
V: TRBV5-1
CDR3: ASRIQGNTEAF

J: TRBJ1-1
V: TRBV20-1
CDR3: SANDGGNEAF

J: TRBJ1-5
V: TRBV3-1
CDR3: ASSQASNQPQH

J: TRBJ2-7
V: TRBV29-1
CDR3: SVVTQGLHEQY

J: TRBJ2-7
V: TRBV11-2
CDR3: ASSLGSGIGGPYEQY

J: TRBJ1-5
V: TRBV20-1
CDR3: SASRAGVQPQH

J: TRBJ1-1
V: TRBV28
CDR3: ASTTQGLNTEAF

J: TRBJ1-4
V: TRBV24-1
CDR3: ATSPGTGVGKLF

J: TRBJ2-7
V: TRBV7-9
CDR3: ASSFLAGTYEQY

J: TRBJ1-2
V: TRBV5-4
CDR3: ASSYRDRKNYGYT

J: TRBJ2-7
V: TRBV28
CDR3: ASSPLAGSYEQY

J: TRBJ2-2
V: TRBV12-3/TRBV12-4
CDR3: ASSWTSGSTGELF

J: TRBJ1-2
V: TRBV20-1
CDR3: SAREGGRDYGYT

J: TRBJ1-3
V: TRBV12-3/TRBV12-4
CDR3: ASSLAGNSGNTIY

J: TRBJ2-5
V: TRBV29-1
CDR3: SVRSGWGAETQY

J: TRBJ2-7
V: TRBV6-1
CDR3: ASRTLTGTSGAYEQY

J: TRBJ1-5
V: TRBV6-2/TRBV6-3
CDR3: ASGKDRGWDQPQH

J: TRBJ1-2
V: TRBV10-1
CDR3: APGRDRGWYGYT

J: TRBJ1-1
V: TRBV28
CDR3: ASSLTGMNTEAF

J: TRBJ1-5
V: TRBV28
CDR3: ASSRDRGFGNQPQH

J: TRBJ1-2
V: TRBV7-9
CDR3: ASSFLETGDYGYT

J: TRBJ2-2
V: TRBV30
CDR3: AWRTSGMLTNTGELF

J: TRBJ2-1
V: TRBV5-1
CDR3: ASSPTTSGAQF

J: TRBJ2-1
V: TRBV10-2
CDR3: ASRRTSGRAHNEQF

J: TRBJ2-7
V: TRBV5-1
CDR3: ASEETSGSYEQY

J: TRBJ1-2
V: TRBV20-1
CDR3: SARGWGQAHYGYT

J: TRBJ1-4
V: TRBV29-1
CDR3: SVYSRGVSDNNEKLF